This T cell receptor beta chain was sequenced for a study of blood T cell repertoires in COVID-19. Study-level background: Researchers got acute and convalescent COVID-19 samples from the United States, Italy and Spain. From T cells, B-cell-depleted T cells, or PBMCs came the material, which was cDNA or gDNA.

The data were produced by immunoSEQ multiplex PCR, yet TCRdb's version contains in-frame clones alone and is incomplete. The table includes about 370,000 clones, more than 70% detected once. CDR1 and CDR2 (germline): LNHNV, YYDKDF (reference sequence). V lost 0 bases and J lost 1, with 18 bases in between. The CDR3 totals 18 residues. Sample: peripheral blood. The clonotype was recovered from a young woman with COVID-19, enrolled during active disease. The chain joins TRBV15 to TRBJ2-5, with no clear D. The DNA for the CDR3 is TGTGCCACCAGCAGAGATCGTTTTTTTTGGGCCGCCCAAGAGACCCAGTACTTC. It specifies CATSRDRFFWAAQETQYF.